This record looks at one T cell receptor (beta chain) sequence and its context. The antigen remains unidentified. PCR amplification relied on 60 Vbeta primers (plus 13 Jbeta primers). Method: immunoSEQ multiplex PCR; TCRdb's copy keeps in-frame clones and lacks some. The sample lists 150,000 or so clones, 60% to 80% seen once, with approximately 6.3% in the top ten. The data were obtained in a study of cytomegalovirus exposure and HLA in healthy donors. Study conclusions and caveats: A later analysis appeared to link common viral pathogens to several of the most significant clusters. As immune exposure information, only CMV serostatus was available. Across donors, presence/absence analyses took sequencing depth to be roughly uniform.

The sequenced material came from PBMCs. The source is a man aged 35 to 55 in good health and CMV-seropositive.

CDR3 region: CASSLALQSSYNEQFF. CDR3 DNA: TGCGCCAGCAGCTTGGCCCTACAGAGCTCCTACAATGAGCAGTTCTTC. The J gene is TRBJ2-1, the V gene TRBV5-1; D remains ambiguous. The germline V gene encodes CDR1 SGHRS and CDR2 YFSETQ. Deletions cut 0 bases from V and 0 bases from J, with 10 bases between. The CDR3 loop spans 16 amino acids.